The rows below give T cell receptor beta chains drawn from one sample of a study of T cell responses to AZD1222 COVID-19 vaccine. Profiling relied on immunoSEQ multiplex PCR, and the TCRdb table lists in-frame clones only, not all of them. The sample carries around 130,000 clones, over 90% recorded once. Sample: peripheral blood, taken on day 0 of AZD1222 vaccination. The receptors here all came from an adult in good health. Each CDR3 is given with its conserved first and last residue. Each record gives: CDR3 DNA, CDR3 protein, D gene, V gene, clone size, J gene. A D gene is named only where the DNA matches it firmly. Some rows mark clone size as missing; the rest say once, few, many or name a class of expanded clone.

DNA: TGTGCCAGTAGCCGACTAGCGTTAGGGGAGACCCAGTACTTC
CDR3: CASSRLALGETQYF
D: TRBD2
V: TRBV19
size: NA
J: TRBJ2-5

DNA: TGCGCCAGCAGTGGATTGTACGAGCAGTACTTC
CDR3: CASSGLYEQYF
D: NA
V: TRBV5-1
size: NA
J: TRBJ2-7

DNA: TGTGCCAGCAGTTTATCGCTGGAAACAACCTACGAGCAGTACTTC
CDR3: CASSLSLETTYEQYF
D: NA
V: TRBV27
size: once
J: TRBJ2-7

DNA: TGTGCCAGCAGCTTAGCCCAGGGGGCCGGGGGCTACACCTTC
CDR3: CASSLAQGAGGYTF
D: TRBD1
V: TRBV7-2
size: NA
J: TRBJ1-2

DNA: TGTGCCAGCAGCTCCGGACTAGCAGACTACAATGAGCAGTTCTTC
CDR3: CASSSGLADYNEQFF
D: TRBD2
V: TRBV7-8
size: NA
J: TRBJ2-1

DNA: TGTGCCAGCAGCCCCTTGACAGGGGGCGGCTATGGCTACACCTTC
CDR3: CASSPLTGGGYGYTF
D: TRBD1
V: TRBV5-4
size: NA
J: TRBJ1-2

DNA: TGCAGCGTGAGTCGGGGGGTGGGGAACAATGAGCAGTTCTTC
CDR3: CSVSRGVGNNEQFF
D: TRBD2
V: TRBV29-1
size: NA
J: TRBJ2-1

DNA: TGTGCCAGCAGGAGACTAGCGGGACCGGATACGCAGTATTTT
CDR3: CASRRLAGPDTQYF
D: TRBD2
V: TRBV11-2
size: NA
J: TRBJ2-3

DNA: TGTGCCAGCAGCCGAGGGGTGCCCTACAATGAGCAGTTCTTC
CDR3: CASSRGVPYNEQFF
D: NA
V: TRBV3-1/TRBV3-2
size: NA
J: TRBJ2-1

DNA: TGTGCCAGCTCATTAGGACGGGTAAACACTGAAGCTTTCTTT
CDR3: CASSLGRVNTEAFF
D: NA
V: TRBV18
size: NA
J: TRBJ1-1

DNA: TGTGCCAGCTCCCTAGCCAGGTCGAACACCGGGGAGCTGTTTTTT
CDR3: CASSLARSNTGELFF
D: NA
V: TRBV18
size: NA
J: TRBJ2-2

DNA: TGTGCCAGCAGCCAATTAGCATCCGAGCAGTACTTC
CDR3: CASSQLASEQYF
D: NA
V: TRBV4-2
size: NA
J: TRBJ2-7

DNA: TGTGCCAGCAGTAAACTAGCGGGAGGTAGCTACGAGCAGTACTTC
CDR3: CASSKLAGGSYEQYF
D: TRBD2
V: TRBV6-5
size: NA
J: TRBJ2-7

DNA: TGTGCCAGCAGAGAAGGGATGGTCCACGAGCAGTACTTC
CDR3: CASREGMVHEQYF
D: NA
V: TRBV7-8
size: NA
J: TRBJ2-7

DNA: TGCGCCAGCAGCCAAGATCCCCGGATTGGCGATACGCAGTATTTT
CDR3: CASSQDPRIGDTQYF
D: NA
V: TRBV4-3
size: NA
J: TRBJ2-3

DNA: TGTGCCAGCAGTAGACGCGTGAACACTGAAGCTTTCTTT
CDR3: CASSRRVNTEAFF
D: NA
V: TRBV28
size: NA
J: TRBJ1-1

DNA: TGTGCCAGCTCACCCATGGTGAGCTCCTACAATGAGCAGTTCTTC
CDR3: CASSPMVSSYNEQFF
D: NA
V: TRBV18
size: NA
J: TRBJ2-1

DNA: TGTGCCAGTAGTATCCAGGGGTCCAACACCGGGGAGCTGTTTTTT
CDR3: CASSIQGSNTGELFF
D: NA
V: TRBV19
size: NA
J: TRBJ2-2

DNA: TGTGCCAGCAGCCCGACAGGGGGAATAGGTGGCTACACCTTC
CDR3: CASSPTGGIGGYTF
D: TRBD1
V: TRBV13
size: NA
J: TRBJ1-2

DNA: TGTGCCAGCAGCGCCCGTGGGGCGAACACCGGGGAGCTGTTTTTT
CDR3: CASSARGANTGELFF
D: NA
V: TRBV9
size: NA
J: TRBJ2-2

DNA: TGCAGCGCCGAGGGGGGGGCCACCGGGGAGCTGTTTTTT
CDR3: CSAEGGATGELFF
D: NA
V: TRBV29-1
size: few
J: TRBJ2-2

DNA: TGCGCCAGCAGCTTGGGGACACTTAGCAATCAGCCCCAGCATTTT
CDR3: CASSLGTLSNQPQHF
D: NA
V: TRBV5-1
size: NA
J: TRBJ1-5

DNA: TGCGCCAGCAGTGAAGAGGCAGGAGACGATGAAGCTTTCTTT
CDR3: CASSEEAGDDEAFF
D: NA
V: TRBV10-2
size: NA
J: TRBJ1-1

DNA: TGCGCCAGCAGCTCGATGGGTCCAGTGGACACCGGGGAGCTGTTTTTT
CDR3: CASSSMGPVDTGELFF
D: NA
V: TRBV5-1
size: NA
J: TRBJ2-2

DNA: TGTGCCAGCAGCCGGACCCGGGGACTTTATGGCTACACCTTC
CDR3: CASSRTRGLYGYTF
D: NA
V: TRBV3-1/TRBV3-2
size: once
J: TRBJ1-2

DNA: TGCGCCAGCAGCTTGGTTAGCAGTGGCGCAGATACGCAGTATTTT
CDR3: CASSLVSSGADTQYF
D: NA
V: TRBV5-1
size: NA
J: TRBJ2-3

DNA: TGTGCCAGCTCACCGCCGGGACAGACCTATGGCTACACCTTC
CDR3: CASSPPGQTYGYTF
D: TRBD1
V: TRBV18
size: NA
J: TRBJ1-2

DNA: TGTGCCACCAGTGACCCGCTAGCGGGAGAGGACAATGAGCAGTTCTTC
CDR3: CATSDPLAGEDNEQFF
D: TRBD2
V: TRBV24-1
size: once
J: TRBJ2-1

DNA: TGTGCCTCTGCGCCGGGACAGACTTCACCCCTCCACTTT
CDR3: CASAPGQTSPLHF
D: TRBD1
V: TRBV3-1/TRBV3-2
size: NA
J: TRBJ1-6

DNA: TGTGCCAGCACCCAAATGGGCAGGGGCACGGGTGGCTACACCTTC
CDR3: CASTQMGRGTGGYTF
D: NA
V: TRBV9
size: NA
J: TRBJ1-2

DNA: TGTGCCAGCAGCCGGACAGGGGAGGCAGTGACTGAAGCTTTCTTT
CDR3: CASSRTGEAVTEAFF
D: TRBD1
V: TRBV3-1/TRBV3-2
size: NA
J: TRBJ1-1

DNA: TGTGCCAGCTTACGGACAGGCTCCTACGAGCAGTACTTC
CDR3: CASLRTGSYEQYF
D: TRBD1
V: TRBV28
size: NA
J: TRBJ2-7

DNA: TGTGCCAGCAGTCCTGGGACAGGGTCAACCTACGAGCAGTACTTC
CDR3: CASSPGTGSTYEQYF
D: TRBD1
V: TRBV27
size: NA
J: TRBJ2-7

DNA: TGTGCCAGCTCACAAGACAGATACGAGCAGTACTTC
CDR3: CASSQDRYEQYF
D: NA
V: TRBV18
size: once
J: TRBJ2-7

DNA: TGTGCCAGCAGCTCCCCGCTATTCGGGTTACAAGAGACCCAGTACTTC
CDR3: CASSSPLFGLQETQYF
D: NA
V: TRBV21-1
size: NA
J: TRBJ2-5

DNA: TGTGCCAGCAGCCAAGCCTTCTTGAGGCCTGAAGCTTTCTTT
CDR3: CASSQAFLRPEAFF
D: NA
V: TRBV3-1/TRBV3-2
size: NA
J: TRBJ1-1

DNA: TGTGCCAGCAGCCCAAAAGGGGGACCGGGACTCCTCCCCGGCTACGAGCAGTACTTC
CDR3: CASSPKGGPGLLPGYEQYF
D: NA
V: TRBV7-2
size: NA
J: TRBJ2-7

DNA: TGTGCCAGCTCACCAGTTTCGGACAGGGTGGGGATCCAGCATTTT
CDR3: CASSPVSDRVGIQHF
D: TRBD1
V: TRBV18
size: once
J: TRBJ1-5

DNA: TGTGCCAGCAGCCAAGGTCGGACAGCCCAAGAGACCCAGTACTTC
CDR3: CASSQGRTAQETQYF
D: NA
V: TRBV4-2
size: NA
J: TRBJ2-5

DNA: TGTGCCACTCTTAAAGCCAGGGGGCATTATGCTGAAGCTTTCTTT
CDR3: CATLKARGHYAEAFF
D: TRBD1
V: TRBV6-5
size: once
J: TRBJ1-1

DNA: TGTGCCAGCAGTTTCCAGGGGGCCCTATCTGGCTACACCTTC
CDR3: CASSFQGALSGYTF
D: TRBD1
V: TRBV27
size: NA
J: TRBJ1-2

DNA: TGTGCCAGCAGCGAGAACAGAGGGGGTAGAACAGATACGCAGTATTTT
CDR3: CASSENRGGRTDTQYF
D: NA
V: TRBV7-2
size: NA
J: TRBJ2-3

DNA: TGCAGTGCTAGTATGGGGGGTTACGGCAATCAGCCCCAGCATTTT
CDR3: CSASMGGYGNQPQHF
D: NA
V: TRBV20-1
size: NA
J: TRBJ1-5

DNA: TGTGCCAGCAGTGACCTTCGGGGGCGACCTAACTATGGCTACACCTTC
CDR3: CASSDLRGRPNYGYTF
D: NA
V: TRBV6-1
size: few
J: TRBJ1-2

DNA: TGTGCCAGGGGGACCTATGGCTACACCTTC
CDR3: CARGTYGYTF
D: NA
V: TRBV2
size: NA
J: TRBJ1-2

DNA: TGCGCCAGCAGCCCAAGTGTCAGGGGCGGCGGGTACGAGCAGTACTTC
CDR3: CASSPSVRGGGYEQYF
D: NA
V: TRBV4-1
size: NA
J: TRBJ2-7

DNA: TGTGCCAGCAGCTTAGGGGGACTAGCGGGAGGAGGGGAGCAGTTCTTC
CDR3: CASSLGGLAGGGEQFF
D: TRBD2
V: TRBV7-9
size: NA
J: TRBJ2-1

DNA: TGTGCCAGCAGCGTAGATGGAGGGACCTACACTGAAGCTTTCTTT
CDR3: CASSVDGGTYTEAFF
D: NA
V: TRBV9
size: NA
J: TRBJ1-1